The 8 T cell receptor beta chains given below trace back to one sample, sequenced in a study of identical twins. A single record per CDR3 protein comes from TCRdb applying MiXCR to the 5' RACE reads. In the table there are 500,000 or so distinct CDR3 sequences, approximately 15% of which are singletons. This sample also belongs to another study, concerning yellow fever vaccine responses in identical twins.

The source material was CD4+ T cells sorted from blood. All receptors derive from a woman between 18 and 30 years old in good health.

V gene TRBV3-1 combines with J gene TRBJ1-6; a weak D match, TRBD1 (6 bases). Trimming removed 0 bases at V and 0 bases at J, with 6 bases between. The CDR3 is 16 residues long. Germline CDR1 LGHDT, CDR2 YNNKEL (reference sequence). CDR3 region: CASSQETGSYNSPLHF. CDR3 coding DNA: TGTGCCAGCAGCCAAGAGACAGGCTCCTATAATTCACCCCTCCACTTT.

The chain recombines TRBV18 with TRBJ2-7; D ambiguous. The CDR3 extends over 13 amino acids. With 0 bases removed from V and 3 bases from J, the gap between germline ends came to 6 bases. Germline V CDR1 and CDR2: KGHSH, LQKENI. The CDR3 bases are TGTGCCAGCTCACCACCGGCCAGCTACGAGCAGTACTTC. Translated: CASSPPASYEQYF.

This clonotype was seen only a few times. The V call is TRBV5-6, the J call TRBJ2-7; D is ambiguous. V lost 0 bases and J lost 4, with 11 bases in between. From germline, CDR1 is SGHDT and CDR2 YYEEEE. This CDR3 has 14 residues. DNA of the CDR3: TGTGCCAGCAGCTTGGATCTTCTTGGGTACGAGCAGTACTTC. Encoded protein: CASSLDLLGYEQYF.

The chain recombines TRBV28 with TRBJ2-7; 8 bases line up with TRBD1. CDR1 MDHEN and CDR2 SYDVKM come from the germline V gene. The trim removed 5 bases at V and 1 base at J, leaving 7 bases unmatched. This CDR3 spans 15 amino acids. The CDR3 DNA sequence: TGTGCCAGCAGTGGGGGGACAGGTCCTTCCTACGAGCAGTACTTC. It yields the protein CASSGGTGPSYEQYF.

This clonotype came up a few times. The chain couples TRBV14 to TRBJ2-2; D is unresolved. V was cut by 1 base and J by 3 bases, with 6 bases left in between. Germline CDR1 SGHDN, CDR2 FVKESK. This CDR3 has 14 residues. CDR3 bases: TGTGCCAGCAGCCAAGTGCGAGACACCGGGGAGCTGTTTTTT. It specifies CASSQVRDTGELFF.

CDR3 coding DNA: TGCGCCAGCAGCTTGGCCCTTGTAGGGGCGAACGAGCAGTACTTC. This codes for CASSLALVGANEQYF. The J gene is TRBJ2-7, the V gene TRBV5-1, with D possibly matching TRBD1 (5 bases). V shed 0 bases and J shed 5 bases, with 15 bases lying between them. This CDR3 region has 15 residues. Germline CDR1 reads SGHRS; CDR2 reads YFSETQ.

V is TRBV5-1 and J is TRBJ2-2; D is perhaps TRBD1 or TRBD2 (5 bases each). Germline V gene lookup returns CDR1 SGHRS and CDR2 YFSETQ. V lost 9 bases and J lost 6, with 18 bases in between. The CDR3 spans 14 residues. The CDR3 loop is CATIEGPGPGELFF. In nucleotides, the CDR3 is TGCGCCACCATCGAGGGGCCGGGACCCGGGGAGCTGTTTTTT.

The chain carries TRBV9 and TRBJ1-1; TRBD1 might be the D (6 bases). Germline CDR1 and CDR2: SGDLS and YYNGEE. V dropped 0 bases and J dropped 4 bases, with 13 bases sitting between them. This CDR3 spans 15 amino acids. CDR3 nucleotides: TGTGCCAGCAGCGTAGCGGTAGGGGGATCCACTGAAGCTTTCTTT. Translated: CASSVAVGGSTEAFF.